The clone carrying this T cell receptor beta chain was counted a few times. The sample comes from a study of blood T cells in healthy people across ages. Study background: About one barcoded beta molecule per two T cells came from capture by template switching.

The ends were cut back, 4 bases at V and 1 base at J, with 7 bases in the middle. CDR3 length equals 12 residues. Germline V lookup: CDR1 SQVTM, CDR2 ANQGSEA. PCR was performed a second time for about 7 to 11 cycles using a sample-barcoded 5' primer and a J-beta primer mix. One entry per CDR3 protein, called by TCRdb with MiXCR from the 5' RACE reads. The data contain 2 million or so distinct CDR3 sequences, 49% of them singletons. Healthy Caucasian individuals from Russia aged about 6 to 95 were enrolled as donors. For every donor, a draw yielded approximately 9.8 milliliters of peripheral blood. The rearrangement joins TRBV29-1 to TRBJ1-1, with D uncertain. The sample taken for sequencing was blood. The sequence derives from a woman aged 40 to 55 in good health. The CDR3 nucleotides read TGCAGCGTTGTGGGGAAGAACACTGAAGCTTTCTTT. It encodes CSVVGKNTEAFF.